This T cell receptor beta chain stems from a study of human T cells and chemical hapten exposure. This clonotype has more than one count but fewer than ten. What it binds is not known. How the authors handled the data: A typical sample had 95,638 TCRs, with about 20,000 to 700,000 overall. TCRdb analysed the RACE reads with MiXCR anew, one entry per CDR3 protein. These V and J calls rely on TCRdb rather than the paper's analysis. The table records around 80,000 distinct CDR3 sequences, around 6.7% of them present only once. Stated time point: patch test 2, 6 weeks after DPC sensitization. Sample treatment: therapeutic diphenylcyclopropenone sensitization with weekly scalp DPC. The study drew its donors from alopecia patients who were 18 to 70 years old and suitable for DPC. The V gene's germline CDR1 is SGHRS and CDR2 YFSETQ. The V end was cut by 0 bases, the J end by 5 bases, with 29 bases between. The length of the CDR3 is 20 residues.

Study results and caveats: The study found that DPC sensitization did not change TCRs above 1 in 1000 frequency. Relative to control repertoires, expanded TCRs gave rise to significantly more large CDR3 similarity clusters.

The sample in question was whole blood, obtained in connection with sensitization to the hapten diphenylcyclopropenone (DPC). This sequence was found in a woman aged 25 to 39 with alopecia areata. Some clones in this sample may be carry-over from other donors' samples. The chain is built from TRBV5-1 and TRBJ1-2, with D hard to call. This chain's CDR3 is CASSLVGFDPTNEDKYGYTF. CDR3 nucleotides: TGCGCCAGCAGCTTGGTGGGGTTCGACCCAACCAACGAAGACAAGTATGGCTACACCTTC.